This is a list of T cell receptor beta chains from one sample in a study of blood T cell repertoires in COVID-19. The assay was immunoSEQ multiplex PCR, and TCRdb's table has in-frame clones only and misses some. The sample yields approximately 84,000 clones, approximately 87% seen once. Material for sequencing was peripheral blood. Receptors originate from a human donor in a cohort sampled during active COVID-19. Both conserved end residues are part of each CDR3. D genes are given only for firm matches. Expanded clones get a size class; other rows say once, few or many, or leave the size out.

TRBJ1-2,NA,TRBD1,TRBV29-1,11,TGCAGCGTTGTCGGACAGGGGTTAGGCACCTTC,CSVVGQGLGTF
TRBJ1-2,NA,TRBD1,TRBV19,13,TGTGCCAGTACGACGGGGACAGACTATGGCTACACCTTC,CASTTGTDYGYTF
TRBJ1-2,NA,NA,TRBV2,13,TGTGCCAGCAGCGCGGACAGTAACTATGGCTACACCTTC,CASSADSNYGYTF
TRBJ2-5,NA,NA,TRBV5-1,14,TGCGCCAGCAGCTTGGCACCAGGGCAAGAGACCCAGTACTTC,CASSLAPGQETQYF
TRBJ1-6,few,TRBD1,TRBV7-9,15,TGTGCCAGCAGGGGGGACAGCTCCTATAATTCACCCCTCCACTTT,CASRGDSSYNSPLHF
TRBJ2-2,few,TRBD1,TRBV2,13,TGTGCCAGCAGCTCCAGGGGGACCGGGGAGCTGTTTTTT,CASSSRGTGELFF
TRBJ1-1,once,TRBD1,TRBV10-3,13,TGTGCCATCACCGGGACAGGGGGCACTGAAGCTTTCTTT,CAITGTGGTEAFF
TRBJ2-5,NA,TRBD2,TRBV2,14,TGTGCCAGCAGTGAGACCAGCGGGAGGGAGACCCAGTACTTC,CASSETSGRETQYF
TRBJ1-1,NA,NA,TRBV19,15,TGTGCCAGTACCAAGACTGTTACCCCTAATACTGAAGCTTTCTTT,CASTKTVTPNTEAFF
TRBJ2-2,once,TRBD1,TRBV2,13,TGTGCCAGCAGGACAGGGAGCACCGGGGAGCTGTTTTTT,CASRTGSTGELFF
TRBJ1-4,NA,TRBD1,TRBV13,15,TGTGCCAGCAGACCGCAGGGGGCATCTGGTGAAAAACTGTTTTTT,CASRPQGASGEKLFF
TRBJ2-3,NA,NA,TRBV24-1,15,TGTGCCACCACCCGCCTAGCTTCCGTCACAGATACGCAGTATTTT,CATTRLASVTDTQYF
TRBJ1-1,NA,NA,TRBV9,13,TGTGCCAGCAGCCCTTTGGGCAGCACTGAAGCTTTCTTT,CASSPLGSTEAFF
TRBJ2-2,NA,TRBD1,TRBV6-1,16,TGTGCCAGCAGTGAAGAGAGAGGGGGCGCCTCCGGGGAGCTGTTTTTT,CASSEERGGASGELFF
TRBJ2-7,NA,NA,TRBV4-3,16,TGCGCCAGCAGCCAAGATTTCAGGGCGCGATACTACGAGCAGTACTTC,CASSQDFRARYYEQYF
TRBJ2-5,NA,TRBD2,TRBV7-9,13,TGTGCCAGCGGAATCCGGGAGGAAGAGACCCAGTACTTC,CASGIREEETQYF
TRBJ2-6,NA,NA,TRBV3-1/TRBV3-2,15,TGTGCCAGCAGCCAACTCCCCGCGGGGGCCAACGTCCTGACTTTC,CASSQLPAGANVLTF